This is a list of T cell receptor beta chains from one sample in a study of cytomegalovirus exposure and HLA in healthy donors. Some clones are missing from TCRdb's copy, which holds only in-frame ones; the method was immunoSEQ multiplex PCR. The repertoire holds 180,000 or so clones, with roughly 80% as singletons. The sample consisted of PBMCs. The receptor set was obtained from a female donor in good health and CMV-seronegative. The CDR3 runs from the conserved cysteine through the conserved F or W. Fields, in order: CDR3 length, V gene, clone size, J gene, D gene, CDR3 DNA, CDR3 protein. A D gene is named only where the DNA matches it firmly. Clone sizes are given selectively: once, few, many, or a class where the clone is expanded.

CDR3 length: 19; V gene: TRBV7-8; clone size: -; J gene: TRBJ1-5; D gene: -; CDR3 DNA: TGTGCCAGCAGCTTAGGGGTATCAAGAGACTTATGGAGCAATCAGCCCCAGCATTTT; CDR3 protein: CASSLGVSRDLWSNQPQHF
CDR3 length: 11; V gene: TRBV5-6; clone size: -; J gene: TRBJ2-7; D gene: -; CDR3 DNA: TGTGCCAGCAGCTTTACGGTCGAGCAGTACTTC; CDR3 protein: CASSFTVEQYF
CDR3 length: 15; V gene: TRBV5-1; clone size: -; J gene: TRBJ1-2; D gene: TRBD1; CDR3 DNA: TGCGCCAGCAGCGATCCGGGACAGGGTGACTATGGCTACACCTTC; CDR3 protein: CASSDPGQGDYGYTF
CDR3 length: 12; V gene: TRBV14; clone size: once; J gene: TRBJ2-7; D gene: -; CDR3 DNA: TGTGCCAGCAGCCGGAGCTCCTACGAGCAGTACTTC; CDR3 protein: CASSRSSYEQYF
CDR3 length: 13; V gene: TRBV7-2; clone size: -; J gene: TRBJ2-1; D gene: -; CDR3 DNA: TGTGCCAGCAGCTTAGCGGCCGTCACTGAGCAGTTCTTC; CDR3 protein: CASSLAAVTEQFF
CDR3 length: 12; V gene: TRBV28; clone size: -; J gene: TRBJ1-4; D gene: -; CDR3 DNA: TGTGCCGGTCAGGGGAAGAACGAAAAACTGTTTTTT; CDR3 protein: CAGQGKNEKLFF
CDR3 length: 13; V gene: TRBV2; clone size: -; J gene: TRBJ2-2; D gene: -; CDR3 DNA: TGTGCCAGCAACCAGCAGGGCCTGGGGGAGCTGTTTTTT; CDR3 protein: CASNQQGLGELFF
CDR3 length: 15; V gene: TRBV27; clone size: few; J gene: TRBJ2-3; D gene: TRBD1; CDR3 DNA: TGTGCCAGCAGCCGGGACAGGGCGAACACAGATACGCAGTATTTT; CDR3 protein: CASSRDRANTDTQYF
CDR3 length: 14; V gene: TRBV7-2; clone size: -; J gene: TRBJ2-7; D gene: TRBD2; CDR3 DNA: TGTGCCAGCAGCTTAGCTAGCGGGGGGTACGAGCAGTACTTC; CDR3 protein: CASSLASGGYEQYF
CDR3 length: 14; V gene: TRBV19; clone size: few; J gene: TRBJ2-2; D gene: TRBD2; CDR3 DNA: TGTGCCTCTCTTGGGACTAGTAACACCGGGGAGCTGTTTTTT; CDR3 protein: CASLGTSNTGELFF
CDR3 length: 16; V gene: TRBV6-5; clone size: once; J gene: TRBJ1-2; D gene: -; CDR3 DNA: TGTGCCAGCAGTTACGGTCACCCCGGGGGGAACTATGGCTACACCTTC; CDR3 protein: CASSYGHPGGNYGYTF
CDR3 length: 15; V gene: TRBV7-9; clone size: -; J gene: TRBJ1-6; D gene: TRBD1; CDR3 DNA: TGTGCCAGCAGCTTGACAGGGGGCGGTAATTCACCCCTCCACTTT; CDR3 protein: CASSLTGGGNSPLHF
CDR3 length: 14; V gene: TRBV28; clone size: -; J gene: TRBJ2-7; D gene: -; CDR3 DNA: TGTGCCAGCAGTCGCGACTCCGGGACCTACGAGCAGTACTTC; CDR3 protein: CASSRDSGTYEQYF
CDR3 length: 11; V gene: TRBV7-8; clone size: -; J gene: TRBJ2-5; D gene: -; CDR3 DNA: TGTGCCAGCAGCTCACAGGAGACCCAGTACTTC; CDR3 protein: CASSSQETQYF
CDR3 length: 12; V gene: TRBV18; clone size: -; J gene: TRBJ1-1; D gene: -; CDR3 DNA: TGTGCCAGCTCACCACGGTCAGGTGAAGCTTTCTTT; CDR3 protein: CASSPRSGEAFF
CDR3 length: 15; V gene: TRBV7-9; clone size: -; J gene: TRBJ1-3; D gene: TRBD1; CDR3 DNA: TGTGCCAGCAGCTTAGCGACAGGGTCTGGAAACACCATATATTTT; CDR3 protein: CASSLATGSGNTIYF
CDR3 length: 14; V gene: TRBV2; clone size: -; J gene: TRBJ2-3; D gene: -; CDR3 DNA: TGTGCCAGCGGGGAGGCTAGCGGCACAGATACGCAGTATTTT; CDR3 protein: CASGEASGTDTQYF
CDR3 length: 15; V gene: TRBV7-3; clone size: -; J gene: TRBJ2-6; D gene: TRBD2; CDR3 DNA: TGTGCCAGCAGCTTAGGGGGGGCTGGGGCCAACGTCCTGACTTTC; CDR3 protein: CASSLGGAGANVLTF
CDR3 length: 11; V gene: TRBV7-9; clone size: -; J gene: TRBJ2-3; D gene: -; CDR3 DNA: TGTGCCAGCAGTAAAACAGATACGCAGTATTTT; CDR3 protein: CASSKTDTQYF
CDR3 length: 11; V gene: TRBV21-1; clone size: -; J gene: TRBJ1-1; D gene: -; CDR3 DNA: TGTGCCAGCAGCAAAGGGACAGCAGCTTTCTTT; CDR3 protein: CASSKGTAAFF
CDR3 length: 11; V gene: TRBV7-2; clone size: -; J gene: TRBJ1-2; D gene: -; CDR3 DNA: TGTGCCAGCAGTCCAGGGAATGGCTACACCTTC; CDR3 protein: CASSPGNGYTF
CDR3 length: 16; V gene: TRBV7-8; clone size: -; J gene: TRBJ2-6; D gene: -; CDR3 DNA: TGTGCCAGCAGCTTAGTCCTCGGCTCTGGGGCCAACGTCCTGACTTTC; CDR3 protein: CASSLVLGSGANVLTF
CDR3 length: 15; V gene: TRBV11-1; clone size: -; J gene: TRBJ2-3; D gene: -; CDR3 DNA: TGTGCCAGCAGCTTAGTTGGCAGTGGCACAGATACGCAGTATTTT; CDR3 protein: CASSLVGSGTDTQYF
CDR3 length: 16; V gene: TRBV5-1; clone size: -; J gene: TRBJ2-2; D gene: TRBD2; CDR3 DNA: TGCGCCAGCAGCTTGGCCGCGGGGGTGGACACCGGGGAGCTGTTTTTT; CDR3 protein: CASSLAAGVDTGELFF
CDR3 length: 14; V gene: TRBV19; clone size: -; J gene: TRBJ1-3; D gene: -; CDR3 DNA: TGTGCCAGTATCTATGGAGGGACCGGAAACACCATATATTTT; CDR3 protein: CASIYGGTGNTIYF
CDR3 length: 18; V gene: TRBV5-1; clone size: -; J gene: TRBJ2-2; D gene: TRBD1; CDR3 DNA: TGCGCCAGCACGCTATCCGGGACAGGGGGCCCTAGCACCGGGGAGCTGTTTTTT; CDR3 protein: CASTLSGTGGPSTGELFF
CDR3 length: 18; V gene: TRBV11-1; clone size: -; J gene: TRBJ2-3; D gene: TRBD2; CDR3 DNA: TGTGCCAGCAGCTCCGGGACTAGCGGGAGTTGGGGCACAGATACGCAGTATTTT; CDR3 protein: CASSSGTSGSWGTDTQYF
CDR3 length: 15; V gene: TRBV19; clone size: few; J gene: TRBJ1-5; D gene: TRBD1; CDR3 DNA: TGTGCCAGTAGAGAACAGGGGGCAAGTCATCAGCCCCAGCATTTT; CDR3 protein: CASREQGASHQPQHF
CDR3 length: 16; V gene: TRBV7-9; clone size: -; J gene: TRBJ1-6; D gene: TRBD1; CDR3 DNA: TGTGCCAGCAGCTCTCCGGGACAGGGTAGAGGTTCACCCCTCCACTTT; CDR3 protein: CASSSPGQGRGSPLHF
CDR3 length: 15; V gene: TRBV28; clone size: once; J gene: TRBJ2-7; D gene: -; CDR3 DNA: TGTGCCAGCAACGCACATTCCCGGGGGACCTACGAGCAGTACTTC; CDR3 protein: CASNAHSRGTYEQYF